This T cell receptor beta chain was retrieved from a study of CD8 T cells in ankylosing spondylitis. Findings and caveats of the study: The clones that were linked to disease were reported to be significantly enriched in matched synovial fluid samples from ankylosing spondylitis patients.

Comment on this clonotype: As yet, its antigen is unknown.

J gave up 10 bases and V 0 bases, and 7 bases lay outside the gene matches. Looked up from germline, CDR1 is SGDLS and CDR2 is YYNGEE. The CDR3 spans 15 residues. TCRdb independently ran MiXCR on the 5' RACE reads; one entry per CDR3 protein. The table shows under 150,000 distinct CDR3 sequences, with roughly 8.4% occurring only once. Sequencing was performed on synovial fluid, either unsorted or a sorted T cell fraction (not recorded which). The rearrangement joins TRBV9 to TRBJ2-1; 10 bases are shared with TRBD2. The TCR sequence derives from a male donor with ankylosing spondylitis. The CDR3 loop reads CASSVVSSGGGEQFF. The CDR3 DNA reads TGTGCCAGCAGCGTAGTTTCTAGCGGGGGAGGAGAGCAGTTCTTC.